This passage covers 17 T cell receptor beta chains from one sample sequenced in a study of tumor-infiltrating lymphocytes in primary liver carcinoma. Unsorted bulk tissue (about 19-33 mg) underwent RNA and DNA co-extraction. A constant-region primer primed TCR beta cDNA synthesis from 400 to 600 ng of total RNA. What produced the TCR beta libraries was three nested multiplex PCR rounds using slightly modified ARM-PCR. A C-beta reverse primer was combined with TRBV1-TRBV30 forward primers in the first two PCR rounds, and each round had 9 to 10 cycles. MiXCR, run by TCRdb on the multiplex PCR reads, gives a single entry per CDR3 protein. This sample yields 50,000 or so distinct CDR3 sequences, of which 70% to 80% are seen a single time; roughly a quarter belongs to the top ten. Sequenced material: liver tumor tissue from sampling region 5. The subset: tumor region T5, tumor centre. The receptors stem from a man aged 40-55 years with primary liver carcinoma and hepatitis B virus infection.

V and J are TRBV5-8 and TRBJ2-6, with D perhaps TRBD1 or TRBD2 (6 bases each). Germline V gene lookup returns CDR1 SGHTS and CDR2 YDEGEE. The CDR3 is made up of 15 amino acids. The CDR3 nucleotides are TGTGTCGGCAGCTCCAACAGGGACTGGGCCAACGTCCTGACTTTC. It encodes CVGSSNRDWANVLTF. The whole variable domain, remainder taken from reference TRBV5-8 and TRBJ2-6, is EAGVTQSPTHLIKTRGQQATLRCSPISGHTSVYWYQQALGLGLQFLLWYDEGEERNRGNFPPRFSGRQFPNYSSELNVNALELEDSALYLCVGSSNRDWANVLTFGAGSRLTVL.

The chain joins TRBV7-2 to TRBJ2-7; D ambiguous. CDR3 length equals 13 residues. The germline gives CDR1 SGHTA, CDR2 FQGNSA. The V gene lost 2 bases and the J gene lost 5 bases, with 10 bases spanning the gap. For the CDR3, the DNA is TGTGCCAGCAGCTTAATGTTAAGGAACGAGCAGTACTTC. Its protein product is CASSLMLRNEQYF.

In regard to this clonotype: The junction departs from germline at one end; a sequencing error may be responsible. The V gene is TRBV5-1, the J gene TRBJ2-3, with unresolved D. The germline V gene has CDR1 SGHRS and CDR2 YFSETQ. The CDR3 contains 15 residues. The CDR3 DNA follows: TGTGCCAGCAGCTCGGCCAGCGCCAGCACAGATACGCAGTATTTT. Its protein product is CASSSASASTDTQYF.

This clonotype was observed many times. It is likely a read error, because the conserved phenylalanine at the end of the CDR3 is missing. The chain carries TRBV5-1 and TRBJ2-1; 13 bases line up with TRBD2. This CDR3 spans 15 amino acids. With 4 bases clipped from V and 5 bases from J, the junction kept 3 bases outside the gene matches. Germline V lookup: CDR1 SGHRS, CDR2 YFSETQ. CDR3 coding DNA: TGCGCCAGCAGCGCGGGACTAGCGGGGAACAATGAGCAGTTCCTC. It is translated as CASSAGLAGNNEQFL.

As regards this clonotype: No conserved phenylalanine or tryptophan ends this CDR3, so it is likely a read error. No DNA is shown, since the ends of the CDR3 on it are uncertain; the CDR3 is the one TCRdb lists. The chain carries TRBV10-3 and TRBJ2-4; no DNA check was done on the table's D call, TRBD1. The length of the CDR3 is 15 amino acids, counting both ends. Germline V lookup: CDR1 ENHRY, CDR2 SYGVKD. CDR3 residues: CAIREAGGLKNIKYL.

As for this clonotype: The junction shows a germline mismatch at one end, possibly a read error. The J gene is TRBJ2-2, the V gene TRBV11-1; D is tentatively TRBD1 or TRBD2 (5 bases each). This CDR3 is 14 amino acids long. Germline V lookup: CDR1 SGHAT, CDR2 FQDESV (reference sequence). In DNA form, the CDR3 reads TGTGACAGCAGCTTATGGACAAACACCGGGGAGCTATTTTTT. Amino acid sequence: CDSSLWTNTGELFF.

Concerning this clonotype itself: One end of the junction fails to match germline, which may point to a read error. The chain links TRBV11-2 to TRBJ2-1; 10 bases match TRBD2. The CDR3 consists of 19 residues. Germline CDR1 reads SGHAT; CDR2 reads FQNNGV. CDR3 DNA: TGTGCCAGTAGCTTCCAATGGGTGCCTGGGACTAGCGAGAGTCATGAGCAGTCCTTC. Translation: CASSFQWVPGTSESHEQSF.

Comments on this clonotype: The DNA is omitted, as the CDR3 cannot be located on it reliably, and the CDR3 follows TCRdb's listing. V usage is TRBV11-1 and J usage is TRBJ1-2. The CDR3 spans 13 residues, counting both ends. In germline, CDR1 is SGHAT, CDR2 FQDESV (reference sequence). CDR3 amino acids: CVSSLVRNYGCTF.

This clonotype counts as medium-sized. This chain joins TRBV6-5 and TRBJ1-6; weak D call: TRBD1 (6 bases). This CDR3 contains 13 residues. V was cut by 6 bases and J by 6 bases, with 9 bases left in between. Germline V CDR1 and CDR2: MNHEY, SVGAGI. In DNA, the CDR3 is TGTGCCAGCAGACCCAGGGGTAATTCACCCCTCCACTTT. Translating it yields CASRPRGNSPLHF.

This clonotype was detected once. One junction end does not reproduce the germline sequence, and a read error may be involved. The V gene is TRBV11-1, the J gene TRBJ2-2; TRBD1 might be the D (6 bases). The CDR3 extends over 15 amino acids. CDR1 SGHAT and CDR2 FQDESV come from the germline V gene (reference sequence). The CDR3 protein is CGSSYTGPFSGELVF. CDR3 DNA: TGTGGCAGCAGCTATACAGGACCTTTCTCAGGGGAGCTGGTTTTT.

Comments on this clonotype: Without the conserved terminal phenylalanine or tryptophan, this CDR3 likely stems from a read error. This chain joins TRBV30 and TRBJ2-7, with D perhaps TRBD2 (6 bases). Germline V lookup: CDR1 GTSNPN, CDR2 SVGIG (reference sequence). The CDR3 loop spans 17 amino acids. V lost 0 bases, J lost 6 bases, and 24 bases lay in between. CDR3 sequence: CAWSVIHAGSYYGEQYL. The CDR3 DNA follows: TGTGCCTGGAGTGTAATACACGCGGGGAGCTACTACGGCGAGCAGTACCTC.

As regards this clonotype: The conserved phenylalanine or tryptophan normally closing the CDR3 is absent here, so this likely arose from a read error. The rearrangement joins TRBV29-1 to TRBJ1-4; D is unclear. Germline V gene sequence: CDR1 SQVTM, CDR2 ANQGSEA. The CDR3 is 13 amino acids. Trimming removed 4 bases at V and 7 bases at J, with 13 bases between. This chain's CDR3 is CSVGRGRSEKLFY. CDR3 coding DNA: TGCAGCGTTGGCCGAGGGCGGAGTGAAAAACTGTTTTAT.

Details on this clonotype: Compared with germline, one end of the junction differs, possibly owing to a read error. This sequence joins TRBV6-2 or TRBV6-3 and TRBJ2-5, with no clear D. The germline V gene encodes CDR1 MNHEY and CDR2 SVGEGT. The CDR3 consists of 11 residues. Written as DNA, the CDR3 is TGTGCCAGCAGTCAACCCGAGGCCCATTACTTC. This sequence encodes CASSQPEAHYF.

In regard to this clonotype: A much more abundant neighbour one base away suggests this may be a read error. This sequence joins TRBV2 and TRBJ1-5; TRBD1 matches 8 bases. CDR1 and CDR2 from the germline V gene are SNHLY and FYNNEI. The CDR3 sequence is 15 residues long. V dropped 6 bases and J dropped 1; count of bases not matched to a gene: 5. The CDR3 DNA reads as TGTGCCAGCAGCGTGGACAGGGCGAGCAATCAGCCCCAGCATTTT. Translation gives CASSVDRASNQPQHF. Looking up the rest from reference TRBV2 and TRBJ1-5 gives the full variable domain: EPEVTQTPSHQVTQMGQEVILRCVPISNHLYFYWYRQILGQKVEFLVSFYNNEISEKSEIFDDQFSVERPDGSNFTLKIRSTKLEDSAMYFCASSVDRASNQPQHFGDGTRLSIL.

This rearrangement joins TRBV10-3 to TRBJ1-1, with TRBD1 matching 8 bases. Germline assignment: CDR1 ENHRY and CDR2 SYGVKD. Losses at the gene ends were 1 base for V and 4 bases for J; bases not matched to a gene: 11. This CDR3 has 17 amino acids. The DNA for the CDR3 is TGTGCCATCAGTGAGTTGGACAGGGTGCCGATCGGCACTGAAGCTTTCTTT. Protein: CAISELDRVPIGTEAFF.

With regard to this clonotype: Likely a read error: the CDR3 ends without its conserved phenylalanine or tryptophan. The chain recombines TRBV11-1 with TRBJ2-4; 13 bases fit TRBD2. The CDR3 totals 17 residues. Germline CDR1 is SGHAT and CDR2 is FQDESV (reference sequence). The CDR3 sequence: CASGFPGTSGTKNTQYL. In DNA, the CDR3 is TGTGCAAGCGGCTTTCCCGGGACTAGCGGGACCAAAAACACTCAGTACCTC.

The CDR3 nucleotides are TGCGCCAGCAGTGCCGGGTTACCAGCAACTCAAGAGACCCAGTACTTC. It specifies CASSAGLPATQETQYF. This rearrangement joins TRBV10-2 to TRBJ2-5; D not resolved. This CDR3 region has 16 residues. Trimming left V 4 bases short and J 2 bases short, with 17 bases between. CDR1 is WSHSY, CDR2 SAAADI, per germline.